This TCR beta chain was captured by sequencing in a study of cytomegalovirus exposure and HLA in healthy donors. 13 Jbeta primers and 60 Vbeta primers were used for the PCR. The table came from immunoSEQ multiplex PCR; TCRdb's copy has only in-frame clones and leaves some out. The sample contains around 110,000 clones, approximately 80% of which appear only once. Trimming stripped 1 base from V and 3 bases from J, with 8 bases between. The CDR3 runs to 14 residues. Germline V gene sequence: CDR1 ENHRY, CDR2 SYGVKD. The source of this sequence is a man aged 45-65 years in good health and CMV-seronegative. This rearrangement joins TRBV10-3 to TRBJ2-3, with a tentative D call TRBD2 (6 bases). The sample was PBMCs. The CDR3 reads CAISELGRTDTQYF. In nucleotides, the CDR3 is TGTGCCATCAGTGAGTTGGGGAGGACAGATACGCAGTATTTT.